This entry is about one T cell receptor (beta chain). This sample is part of a study of blood T cell repertoires in COVID-19. In the study overall: Spain, Italy and the United States supplied samples that represented acute and convalescent COVID-19.

Germline lookup yields CDR1 SGHNT and CDR2 YYREEE (reference sequence). This CDR3 region has 14 residues. The V end lost 5 bases, the J end lost 3 bases, and 15 bases lay between the germline ends. Repertoires were generated with immunoSEQ multiplex PCR, while TCRdb's copy carries only in-frame clones and drops some. The sample includes tens of thousands of clones, approximately 80% of them seen just once. Patients at the Seattle site were enrolled during active infection and followed longitudinally. The V and J genes are TRBV5-4 and TRBJ2-7; D is perhaps TRBD1 (5 bases). This TCR was recovered from a man aged 80 or over with COVID-19, enrolled during active disease. The source material was peripheral blood. The CDR3 bases are TGTGCCAGCAGTAAAGGTGACAGTTTCTACGAGCAGTACGTC. The encoded protein is CASSKGDSFYEQYV.